This T cell receptor beta chain appears in the sequencing data of a study of blood T cell repertoires in COVID-19. V shed 5 bases, J shed 8 bases, and the junction held 5 bases outside the gene matches. This CDR3 contains 12 residues. CDR1 and CDR2 from the germline V gene are SNHLY and FYNNEI. Clones were read by immunoSEQ multiplex PCR, and TCRdb kept only the in-frame ones, dropping some. The sample yields some 290,000 clones, 90% seen once. Participants were aged roughly 18 to 95 years, lived in roughly 25 US areas, and enrolled virtually. The source material was PBMCs or T cells enriched from blood (not recorded which). V usage is TRBV2 and J usage is TRBJ1-1; 7 bases are a match to TRBD1. This TCR came from a woman in her twenties or thirties who had been exposed to COVID-19. CDR3 in DNA: TGTGCCAGCAGTAATAAGGACAGGGAAGCTTTCTTT. This gives the protein CASSNKDREAFF. The full variable domain, completed using reference TRBV2 and TRBJ1-1, is EPEVTQTPSHQVTQMGQEVILRCVPISNHLYFYWYRQILGQKVEFLVSFYNNEISEKSEIFDDQFSVERPDGSNFTLKIRSTKLEDSAMYFCASSNKDREAFFGQGTRLTVV.